The 20 T cell receptor beta chains listed next were all sequenced from one sample in a study of T cells in Graves' hyperthyroidism and ophthalmopathy. Amplification of TCR beta CDR3 regions was performed using RNA transcripts as template. The TCR CDR3 was amplified in a first-round RT-PCR using the HTBI primer set. TCRdb reprocessed the multiplex PCR reads via MiXCR and lists one record per CDR3 protein. There are hundreds of thousands of distinct CDR3 sequences in the sample; 30% to 40% occur only once, and more than 25% lies in the top ten. The sequenced material came from blood. These receptor sequences come from a woman in her forties with Graves' hyperthyroidism.

In its sample, this clonotype was seen a few times. V is TRBV7-2 and J is TRBJ2-3, with TRBD1 identical over 10 bases. The germline V gene has CDR1 SGHTA and CDR2 FQGNSA. J gave up 3 bases and V 4 bases, and 4 bases lay outside the gene matches. The CDR3 is made up of 15 amino acids. CDR3 bases: TGTGCCAGCAGCTCTACGGGACAGGGGACAGATACGCAGTATTTT. Translation gives CASSSTGQGTDTQYF.

With respect to this clonotype: At one end, the junction sequence differs from germline, possibly due to a read error. The chain couples TRBV5-4 to TRBJ2-7; 8 bases are a match to TRBD1. Germline assignment: CDR1 SGHNT and CDR2 YYREEE (reference sequence). CDR3 length: 14 amino acids. The CDR3 region has the DNA TGTGCCAGCAGCAGGGACAGGACGACCTACGAGCAGCACTTC. This codes for CASSRDRTTYEQHF.

There are many counts of this clonotype. The chain employs TRBV20-1 and TRBJ2-5, with 7 bases lining up with TRBD2. The CDR3 covers 15 residues. Germline CDR1 and CDR2: DFQATT and SNEGSKA (reference sequence). V shed 0 bases and J 5 bases; nucleotides not matched to a gene: 9. The CDR3 DNA sequence: TGCAGTGCTAGAGATTACGCGGGAGAACTGGAGACCCAGTACTTC. Its translation is CSARDYAGELETQYF.

The table lists this clonotype with a few counts. This sequence joins TRBV18 and TRBJ2-7; tentative D call: TRBD2 (5 bases). The length of the CDR3 is 13 residues. Germline CDR1 KGHSH, CDR2 LQKENI. V shed 6 bases and J shed 2 bases, with 11 bases lying between them. The CDR3 DNA is TGTGCCAGCTCGGGGTTGGGAGCCTACGAGCAGTACTTC. It specifies CASSGLGAYEQYF.

V gene TRBV10-3 combines with J gene TRBJ1-1; D is possibly TRBD1 (6 bases). This CDR3 comprises 13 residues. The V and J ends lost 8 bases and 1 base respectively, with 11 bases between them. Germline V CDR1 and CDR2: ENHRY, SYGVKD. The CDR3: CAIATQGNTEAFF. The CDR3 DNA reads TGTGCCATCGCGACACAGGGGAACACTGAAGCTTTCTTT.

This rearrangement joins TRBV7-2 to TRBJ1-2, with no clear D. This CDR3 region has 15 residues. Trimming pared 5 bases from V and 4 bases from J, leaving 17 bases between. Per the germline V gene, CDR1 is SGHTA and CDR2 is FQGNSA. CDR3 in amino acids: CASSPPGRPAYGYTF. CDR3 coding DNA: TGTGCCAGCAGCCCCCCAGGCAGGCCCGCCTATGGCTACACCTTC.

V gene TRBV11-3 combines with J gene TRBJ2-7, with 8 bases fitting TRBD1. The germline V gene has CDR1 SGHNT and CDR2 YENEEA. This CDR3 region has 15 residues. The ends lost 2 bases at V and 7 bases at J; junction bases unmatched: 10. The CDR3 loop is CASSLRQGNTEEQYF. In nucleotides, the CDR3 is TGTGCCAGCAGCTTAAGACAGGGGAACACTGAAGAGCAGTACTTC.

Many counts were recorded for this clonotype. This chain uses TRBV29-1 with TRBJ1-2; D call uncertain. CDR1 and CDR2 (germline): SQVTM, ANQGSEA. The CDR3 is 12 residues long. V was cut by 4 bases and J by 2 bases, with 8 bases left in between. The CDR3: CSVVGENYGYTF. The CDR3, as DNA: TGCAGCGTTGTCGGGGAAAACTATGGCTACACCTTC.

The V call is TRBV11-2, the J call TRBJ2-7; the match to TRBD2 covers 11 bases. The germline CDR1 and CDR2 sequences are SGHAT and FQNNGV. The CDR3 is made up of 18 amino acids. The V and J ends lost 5 bases and 0 bases, in that order; junction bases with no gene match: 12. CDR3 nucleotides: TGTGCCAGCAGCCTACAGGTTCCGGGACTAGCGGTCTCCTACGAGCAGTACTTC. Amino acids: CASSLQVPGLAVSYEQYF. Filled out from reference TRBV11-2 and TRBJ2-7, the complete variable domain reads EAGVAQSPRYKIIEKRQSVAFWCNPISGHATLYWYQQILGQGPKLLIQFQNNGVVDDSQLPKDRFSAERLKGVDSTLKIQPAKLEDSAVYLCASSLQVPGLAVSYEQYFGPGTRLTVT.

This clonotype was counted many times. The chain carries TRBV19 and TRBJ1-1, with TRBD1 matching over 11 bases. The CDR3 is 16 amino acids. The germline CDR1 and CDR2 sequences are LNHDA and SQIVND (reference sequence). V was clipped by 6 bases and J by 5 bases; unmatched bases: 11. The chain's CDR3 is CASSKRTGGDRTEAFF. CDR3 bases: TGTGCCAGTAGCAAGAGGACAGGGGGCGATAGGACTGAAGCTTTCTTT.

This clonotype came up once. CDR3 DNA sequence: TGTGCCACCAGTGAATCCGGGAAGGGTGTAGTGCAGGAGACCCAGTACTTC. Encoded protein: CATSESGKGVVQETQYF. The chain recombines TRBV24-1 with TRBJ2-5; D may be TRBD2 (5 bases). The CDR3 contains 17 residues. With 4 bases removed from V and 5 bases from J, the gap between germline ends came to 22 bases. Germline-derived CDR1 and CDR2 are KGHDR and SFDVKD.

This clonotype occurred many times. The chain links TRBV29-1 to TRBJ1-2; D remains ambiguous. Germline CDR1 reads SQVTM; CDR2 reads ANQGSEA. The CDR3 loop spans 12 amino acids. With 3 bases removed from V and 4 bases from J, the gap between germline ends came to 9 bases. The chain's CDR3 is CSVDGEGYGYTF. CDR3 nucleotide sequence: TGCAGCGTTGACGGAGAGGGCTATGGCTACACCTTC.

This chain uses TRBV11-2 with TRBJ2-7; 8 bases map to TRBD2. Germline lookup yields CDR1 SGHAT and CDR2 FQNNGV. The J segment lost 3 bases and the V segment lost 6 bases, leaving 10 bases of the junction unmatched. The CDR3 length is 15 residues. The CDR3: CASSYGSGRGYEQYF. Written as DNA, the CDR3 is TGTGCCAGCAGTTACGGGAGCGGGAGAGGCTACGAGCAGTACTTC.

The chain joins TRBV5-6 to TRBJ2-5; TRBD2 matches at 14 bases. The junction had 2 bases not matched to a gene; V was cut back by 0 bases and J by 1 base. The germline V gene has CDR1 SGHDT and CDR2 YYEEEE. The CDR3 spans 17 residues. The CDR3 region is CASSLAGLAGGQETQYF. In DNA, the CDR3 is TGTGCCAGCAGCTTGGCCGGACTAGCGGGAGGCCAAGAGACCCAGTACTTC.

The chain has TRBV5-6 and TRBJ1-2; D remains ambiguous. The CDR3 runs 17 residues. In germline, CDR1 is SGHDT, CDR2 YYEEEE. V was pared by 3 bases and J by 5 bases, with 23 bases between. The CDR3 coding sequence is TGTGCCAGCAGCTCCGACCTCGGACCACCCGAAGGTTATGGCTACACCTTC. This codes for CASSSDLGPPEGYGYTF.

The chain couples TRBV27 to TRBJ1-2; 9 bases are a match to TRBD1. The J segment lost 8 bases and the V segment lost 6 bases, leaving 19 bases of the junction unmatched. CDR1 MNHEY and CDR2 SMNVEV come from the germline V gene (reference sequence). The CDR3 consists of 17 residues. The CDR3 DNA reads TGTGCCAGCAGCTACTTCCCTCAAACAGGGGGCAAGGGAGGCTACACCTTC. Protein: CASSYFPQTGGKGGYTF.

This clonotype was observed at least ten times. The gene calls are TRBV7-9 and TRBJ1-5; a possible D gene is TRBD1 (5 bases). This CDR3 has 16 amino acids. The V end was cut by 4 bases, the J end by 2 bases, with 15 bases between. In germline, CDR1 is SEHNR, CDR2 FQNEAQ (reference sequence). The CDR3 reads CASSSGRNGGNQPQHF. The CDR3, as DNA: TGTGCCAGCAGCTCGGGACGGAACGGGGGCAATCAGCCCCAGCATTTT. The full variable domain, in which reference TRBV7-9 and TRBJ1-5 provide the parts outside the CDR3, is DTGVSQNPRHKITKRGQNVTFRCDPISEHNRLYWYRQTLGQGPEFLTYFQNEAQLEKSRLLSDRFSAERPKGSFSTLEIQRTEQGDSAMYLCASSSGRNGGNQPQHFGDGTRLSIL.

Concerning this clonotype itself: A junction boundary mismatches the germline segment, possibly from a read error. This chain connects TRBV7-9 to TRBJ1-1, with 9 nucleotides matching TRBD1. There are 11 residues in the CDR3. Germline CDR1 SEHNR, CDR2 FQNEAQ (reference sequence). The CDR3 coding sequence is TGTGCCAGCAGCCCAGTCGGGACAGGGCCGTTT. The encoded protein is CASSPVGTGPF.

This chain uses TRBV7-8 with TRBJ1-2; TRBD1 is a possible D gene (5 bases). This CDR3 has 20 amino acids. The germline CDR1 and CDR2 sequences are SGHVS and FQNEAQ. Trimming cost V 5 bases and J 4 bases, with 32 bases left between them. The CDR3 loop reads CASSLRVDETVPTFFYGYTF. The CDR3 DNA is TGTGCCAGCAGCCTCCGGGTGGATGAGACAGTCCCGACCTTTTTCTATGGCTACACCTTC.

Only a few counts were recorded for this clonotype. This chain uses TRBV9 with TRBJ1-4, with TRBD1 identical over 9 bases. This CDR3 spans 15 amino acids. Germline lookup yields CDR1 SGDLS and CDR2 YYNGEE. The ends lost 3 bases at V and 4 bases at J; junction bases unmatched: 4. CDR3 nucleotides: TGTGCCAGCAGCGCTCGGACAGGGGATAATGAAAAACTGTTTTTT. It codes for CASSARTGDNEKLFF. Looking up the rest from reference TRBV9 and TRBJ1-4 gives the full variable domain: DSGVTQTPKHLITATGQRVTLRCSPRSGDLSVYWYQQSLDQGLQFLIQYYNGEERAKGNILERFSAQQFPDLHSELNLSSLELGDSALYFCASSARTGDNEKLFFGSGTQLSVL.